Below, 8 T cell receptor beta chains from the same sample are listed, as sequenced in a study of T cells in Graves' hyperthyroidism and ophthalmopathy. The source material, RNA transcripts, was used to amplify TCR beta CDR3 regions. The HTBI set primed first-round TCR CDR3 RT-PCR. TCRdb reprocessed the multiplex PCR reads via MiXCR and lists one record per CDR3 protein. The table has roughly 330,000 distinct CDR3 sequences, roughly 15% seen once. Source material: blood. The source of these receptors is a man younger than 45 with Graves' hyperthyroidism.

This clonotype was counted only a few times. The chain carries TRBV9 and TRBJ2-1, with 9 bases lining up with TRBD1. The V gene end was trimmed by 5 bases and the J gene end by 3 bases; junction bases not matched to a gene: 6. CDR3 length: 15 residues. Per the germline V gene, CDR1 is SGDLS and CDR2 is YYNGEE. The CDR3: CASRVTGGLYNEQFF. The CDR3 nucleotides read TGTGCCAGCAGGGTTACAGGGGGCCTCTACAATGAGCAGTTCTTC.

This clonotype has a count of ten or more. The rearrangement joins TRBV7-9 to TRBJ2-7; perhaps TRBD1 as D (10 bases). Germline-derived CDR1 and CDR2 are SEHNR and FQNEAQ (reference sequence). V was shortened by 6 bases and J by 0 bases, with 24 bases between the two germline ends. The CDR3 totals 18 residues. This chain's CDR3 is CASRPGTGVGLASYEQYF. DNA of the CDR3: TGTGCCAGCAGACCCGGGACAGGGGTGGGACTAGCCTCCTACGAGCAGTACTTC.

The chain combines TRBV6-2 or TRBV6-3 with TRBJ2-1; no firm D call. CDR3 length: 12 residues. CDR1 and CDR2 (germline): MNHEY, SVGEGT. The V end was cut by 5 bases, the J end by 6 bases, with 8 bases between. The CDR3 protein is CASSRSFNEQFF. The CDR3 nucleotides read TGTGCCAGCAGTCGATCATTCAATGAGCAGTTCTTC.

This clonotype has ten or more counts. The chain has TRBV11-2 and TRBJ1-2; possible D gene TRBD1, 5 bases. V lost 2 bases, J lost 0 bases, and 13 bases lay in between. The CDR3 has 16 residues. CDR1 is SGHAT and CDR2 is FQNNGV in the germline V gene. The CDR3 region has the DNA TGTGCCAGCAGCTTATCCGGGACGGTATCTAACTATGGCTACACCTTC. Protein sequence: CASSLSGTVSNYGYTF.

This clonotype has a count of ten or more. The chain couples TRBV5-1 to TRBJ2-3; TRBD2 is a possible D gene (5 bases). V was trimmed by 0 bases and J by 4 bases, leaving 15 bases between them. This CDR3 comprises 16 residues. Per germline, CDR1 SGHRS and CDR2 YFSETQ. This CDR3 is CASSLGASNDADTQYF. CDR3 coding DNA: TGCGCCAGCAGCTTGGGAGCTAGCAACGATGCAGATACGCAGTATTTT.

This clonotype was counted many times. This chain joins TRBV5-1 and TRBJ2-1; TRBD1 matches 10 bases. The CDR3 length is 15 residues. Germline CDR1 is SGHRS and CDR2 is YFSETQ. V lost 4 bases to trimming and J lost 3 bases; unmatched junction nucleotides: 4. The CDR3 loop is CASSPDRGHYNEQFF. The CDR3 DNA follows: TGCGCCAGCAGCCCCGACAGGGGGCACTACAATGAGCAGTTCTTC.

At least ten counts were recorded for this clonotype. The V and J genes are TRBV2 and TRBJ2-1, with 8 bases that match TRBD1. Germline CDR1 is SNHLY and CDR2 is FYNNEI. With V trimmed by 2 bases and J by 8 bases, 8 bases remained unmatched. The CDR3 is made up of 15 amino acids. The chain's CDR3 is CASSEKAGGFDEQFF. In nucleotides, the CDR3 is TGTGCCAGCAGTGAAAAGGCAGGGGGCTTCGATGAGCAGTTCTTC.

This clonotype was counted only a few times. This chain uses TRBV10-1 with TRBJ2-2, with a possible D match to TRBD2 (6 bases). Trimming removed 3 bases at V and 6 bases at J, with 8 bases between. Germline lookup yields CDR1 WNHNN and CDR2 SYGVQD (reference sequence). CDR3 length: 13 residues. The CDR3 here is CASSELAAGELFF. The CDR3 DNA reads TGCGCCAGCAGTGAACTAGCCGCCGGGGAGCTGTTTTTT.